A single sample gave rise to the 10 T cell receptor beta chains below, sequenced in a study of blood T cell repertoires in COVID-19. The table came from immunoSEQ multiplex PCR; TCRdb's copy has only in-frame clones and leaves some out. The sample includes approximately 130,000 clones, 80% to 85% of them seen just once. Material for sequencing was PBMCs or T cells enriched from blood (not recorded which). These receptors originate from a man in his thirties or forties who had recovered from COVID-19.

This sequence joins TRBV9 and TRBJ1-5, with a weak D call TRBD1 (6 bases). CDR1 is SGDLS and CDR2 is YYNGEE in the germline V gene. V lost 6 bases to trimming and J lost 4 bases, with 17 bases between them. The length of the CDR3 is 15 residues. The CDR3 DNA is TGTGCCAGCACCATAACGGACAGTTCTAATCAGCCCCAGCATTTT. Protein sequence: CASTITDSSNQPQHF.

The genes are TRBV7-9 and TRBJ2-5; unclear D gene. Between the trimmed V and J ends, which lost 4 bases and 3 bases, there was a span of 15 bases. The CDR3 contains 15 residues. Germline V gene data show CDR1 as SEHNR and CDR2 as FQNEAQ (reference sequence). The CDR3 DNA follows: TGTGCCAGCAGCTCGAGTCATTTCGTTGAAGAGACCCAGTACTTC. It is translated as CASSSSHFVEETQYF.

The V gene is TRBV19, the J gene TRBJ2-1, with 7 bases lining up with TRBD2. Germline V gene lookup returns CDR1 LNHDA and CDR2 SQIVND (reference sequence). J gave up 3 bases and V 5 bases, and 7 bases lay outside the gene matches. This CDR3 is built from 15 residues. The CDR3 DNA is TGTGCCAGTAGTTTGACTAGCTCCCACTACAATGAGCAGTTCTTC. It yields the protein CASSLTSSHYNEQFF.

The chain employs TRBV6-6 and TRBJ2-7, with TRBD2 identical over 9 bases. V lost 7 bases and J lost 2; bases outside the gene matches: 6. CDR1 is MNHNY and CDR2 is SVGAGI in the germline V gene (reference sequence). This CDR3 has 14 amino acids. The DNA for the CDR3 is TGTGCCAGCACCTGGGAGCGGGAGGCCTACGAGCAGTACTTC. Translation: CASTWEREAYEQYF.

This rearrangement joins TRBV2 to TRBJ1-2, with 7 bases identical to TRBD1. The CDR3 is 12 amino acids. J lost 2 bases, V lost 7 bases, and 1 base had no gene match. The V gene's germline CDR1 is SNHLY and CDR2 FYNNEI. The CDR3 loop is CASMGQNYGYTF. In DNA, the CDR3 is TGTGCCAGCATGGGACAGAACTATGGCTACACCTTC.

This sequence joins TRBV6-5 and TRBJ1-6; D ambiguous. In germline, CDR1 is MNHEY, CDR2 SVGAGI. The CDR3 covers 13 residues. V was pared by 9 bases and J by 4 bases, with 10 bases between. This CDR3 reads CASHLTYNSPLHF. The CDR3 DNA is TGTGCCAGTCATCTGACTTATAATTCACCCCTCCACTTT.

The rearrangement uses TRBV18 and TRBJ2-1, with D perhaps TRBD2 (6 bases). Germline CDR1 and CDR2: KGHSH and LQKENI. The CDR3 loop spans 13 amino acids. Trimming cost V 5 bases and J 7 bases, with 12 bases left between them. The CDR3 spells CASSSPGVNEQFF. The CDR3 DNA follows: TGTGCCAGCTCATCCCCGGGAGTAAATGAGCAGTTCTTC.

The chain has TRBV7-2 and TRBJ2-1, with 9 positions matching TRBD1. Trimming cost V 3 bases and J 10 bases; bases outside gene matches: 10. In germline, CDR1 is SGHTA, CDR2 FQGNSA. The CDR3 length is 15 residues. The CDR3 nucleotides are TGTGCCAGCAGCTTCGGCGGGACAGGGCGCTTAGAGCAGTTCTTC. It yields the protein CASSFGGTGRLEQFF.

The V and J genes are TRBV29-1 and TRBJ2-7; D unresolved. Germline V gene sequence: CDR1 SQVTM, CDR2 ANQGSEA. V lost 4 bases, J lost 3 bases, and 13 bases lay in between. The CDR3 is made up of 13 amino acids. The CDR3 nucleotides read TGCAGCGTTGGAAATGGCCCATTCTACGAGCAGTACTTC. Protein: CSVGNGPFYEQYF.

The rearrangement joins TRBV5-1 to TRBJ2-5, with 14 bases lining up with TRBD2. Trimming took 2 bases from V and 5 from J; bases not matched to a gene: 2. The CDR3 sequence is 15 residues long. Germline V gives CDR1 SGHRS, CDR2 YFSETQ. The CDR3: CASSFGTSGGETQYF. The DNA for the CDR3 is TGCGCCAGCAGCTTTGGGACTAGCGGGGGTGAGACCCAGTACTTC.